This T cell receptor beta chain was retrieved from a study of control samples from healthy donors and cancer patients. Trimming cost V 6 bases and J 1 base; bases outside gene matches: 6. Germline-derived CDR1 and CDR2 are SQVTM and ANQGSEA. The CDR3 is 14 amino acids. Measured with immunoSEQ multiplex PCR; TCRdb has only the in-frame clones, and not every one. The sample has approximately 180,000 clones, roughly 94% seen once. The TCR originated in a woman younger than 35 in good health. Sequenced material: blood. The chain links TRBV29-1 to TRBJ2-3; 8 bases are shared with TRBD1. Written as DNA, the CDR3 is TGCAGCGTCAAGGACAGGGCGGGCACAGATACGCAGTATTTT. Residues: CSVKDRAGTDTQYF.